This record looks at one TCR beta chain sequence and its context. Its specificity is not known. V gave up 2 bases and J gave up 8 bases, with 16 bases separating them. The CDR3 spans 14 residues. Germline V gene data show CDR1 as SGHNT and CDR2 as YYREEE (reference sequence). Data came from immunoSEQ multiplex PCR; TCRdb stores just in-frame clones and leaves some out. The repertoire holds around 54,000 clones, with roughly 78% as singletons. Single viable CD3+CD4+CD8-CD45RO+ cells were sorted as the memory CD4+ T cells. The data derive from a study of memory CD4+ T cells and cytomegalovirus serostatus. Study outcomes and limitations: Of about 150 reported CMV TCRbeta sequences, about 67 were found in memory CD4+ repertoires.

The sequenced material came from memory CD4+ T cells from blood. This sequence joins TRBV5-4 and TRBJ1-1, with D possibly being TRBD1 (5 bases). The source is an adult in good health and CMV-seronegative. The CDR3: CASSLFQGSGEAFF. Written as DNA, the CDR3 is TGTGCCAGCAGCTTATTCCAGGGATCGGGCGAAGCTTTCTTT.